These T cell receptor beta chains were read from a single sample in a study of cytotoxic CD8 clonotypes in ibrutinib-treated CLL. Assay: immunoSEQ multiplex PCR; the TCRdb copy retains only in-frame clones and omits some. The table records tens of thousands of clones, 56% of them present only once. Sample: PBMCs, taken after 24 months of ibrutinib treatment. All receptors derive from a human donor with chronic lymphocytic leukemia. Each CDR3 is given with its conserved first and last residue. A D gene is named only where the DNA matches it firmly. Only part of the rows carry a size: once, few, many, or a class if the clone is expanded.

clone size	V gene	J gene	D gene	CDR3 DNA	CDR3 protein
.	TRBV7-9	TRBJ2-2	.	TGTGCCAGCAGCCAACTAGCTTTCGGGGAGCTGTTTTTT	CASSQLAFGELFF
.	TRBV21-1	TRBJ1-2	.	TGTGCCAGACTCCCCGAGGTTGGCTACACCTTC	CARLPEVGYTF
.	TRBV14	TRBJ2-4	.	TGTGCCAGCAGCCGACAGGGACTGGAAAACATTCAGTACTTC	CASSRQGLENIQYF
.	TRBV15	TRBJ2-2	.	TGTGCCACCAGTTCCACGAACACCGGGGAGCTGTTTTTT	CATSSTNTGELFF
.	TRBV6-1	TRBJ1-5	.	TGTGCCAGCAGTGAGGGGGCCGGCAATCAGCCCCAGCATTTT	CASSEGAGNQPQHF
medium-sized	TRBV19	TRBJ2-7	TRBD2	TGTGCCAGTAGTATCTCGCGGGAGTTGGCATACGAGCAGTACTTC	CASSISRELAYEQYF
.	TRBV4-1	TRBJ1-1	.	TGCGCCAGCAGCCCTTCCCAGACGGTGAACACTGAAGCTTTCTTT	CASSPSQTVNTEAFF
few	TRBV11-3	TRBJ2-1	.	TGTGCCAGCAGCTTAGGGAGAGGGGGCTACAATGAGCAGTTCTTC	CASSLGRGGYNEQFF
.	TRBV29-1	TRBJ2-1	.	TGCAGCGTTGCTAGGGTTGAGCAGTTCTTC	CSVARVEQFF
.	TRBV6-5	TRBJ1-4	TRBD1	TGTGCCAGCAGTTACTCCAGGGGGCCTGAAAAACTGTTTTTT	CASSYSRGPEKLFF
.	TRBV29-1	TRBJ1-2	.	TGCAGCGTTGGCCGGCCACATCCTAACTATGGCTACACCTTC	CSVGRPHPNYGYTF
.	TRBV6-6	TRBJ1-2	TRBD1	TGTGCCAGCAGTTACCGACAGGGGGCGCGAGGCTATGGCTACACCTTC	CASSYRQGARGYGYTF
few	TRBV2	TRBJ1-1	.	TGTGCCATCGAGACGGAGAGTATTTACATGAACACTGAAGCTTTCTTT	CAIETESIYMNTEAFF
.	TRBV29-1	TRBJ2-2	TRBD2	TGCAGCGCCCTAGCGGATTACACCGGGGAGCTGTTTTTT	CSALADYTGELFF
once	TRBV18	TRBJ1-5	.	TGTGCCAGCTCACCACAGGACGAAGACATTCTACCCTTACAAGCCCAGCATTTT	CASSPQDEDILPLQAQHF
.	TRBV14	TRBJ2-7	.	TGTGCCAGCAGCCAAGATCTTGGGGGTTACGAGCAGTACTTC	CASSQDLGGYEQYF
.	TRBV7-9	TRBJ1-6	.	TGTGCCAGCAGCTTTGGGCAGCTATCGGCAAGTTCACCCCTCCACTTT	CASSFGQLSASSPLHF
.	TRBV19	TRBJ1-6	TRBD1	TGTGCCAGTAGTATTATGACGGGACAGGGTCGATCACCCCTCCACTTT	CASSIMTGQGRSPLHF
.	TRBV12-5	TRBJ2-7	.	TGTGCTAGTGGTTTGGATCGGGACGAGCAGTACTTC	CASGLDRDEQYF
few	TRBV9	TRBJ1-1	.	TGTGCCAGCAGCGTAACTGGGATGAACACTGAAGCTTTCTTT	CASSVTGMNTEAFF
many	TRBV6-1	TRBJ1-5	.	TGTGCCAGCGGGGGGGCAGGCGCTGAGCCCCAGCATTTT	CASGGAGAEPQHF
.	TRBV9	TRBJ1-1	.	TGTGCCAGCAGCGTGTTTGAGGGGGCTGAAGCTTTCTTT	CASSVFEGAEAFF
.	TRBV27	TRBJ1-1	.	TGTGCCAGCAGTGGGGGCTCTAACAGGGTGAAAGCTTTCTTT	CASSGGSNRVKAFF
many	TRBV11-3	TRBJ2-1	.	TGTGCCAGCAGCGCCCGGAACCGCAATGAGCAGTTCTTC	CASSARNRNEQFF
medium-sized	TRBV27	TRBJ1-4	.	TGTGCCAGCAGTTTAAACGGGGAATTACTGTTTTTT	CASSLNGELLFF
.	TRBV18	TRBJ2-7	.	TGTGCCAGCTCACCAACAGAAGGGGCCCAGCAGTACTTC	CASSPTEGAQQYF
.	TRBV6-5	TRBJ2-1	TRBD1	TGTGCCAGCAGCCCACAGGGGTCCTACAATGAGCAGTTCTTC	CASSPQGSYNEQFF
.	TRBV27	TRBJ2-1	TRBD2	TGTGCCAGCAGGGAGGGATACGGGACTAGCGGGCTTATCCTCCACAATGAGCAGTTCTTC	CASREGYGTSGLILHNEQFF
.	TRBV11-3	TRBJ2-1	TRBD1	TGTGCCAGCAGCAAAAGACAGGGGAGCAATGAGCAGTTCTTC	CASSKRQGSNEQFF
once	TRBV29-1	TRBJ2-5	.	TGCAGCGTGCGGGCCGCCAAAGAGACCCAGTACTTC	CSVRAAKETQYF
.	TRBV27	TRBJ2-3	.	TGTGCCAGCAGTTTCCTCGGGGGCGTAGGCACAGATACGCAGTATTTT	CASSFLGGVGTDTQYF
.	TRBV18	TRBJ1-1	.	TGTGCCAGCTCACCAGGGAAGGCGAACACTGAAGCTTTCTTT	CASSPGKANTEAFF
medium-sized	TRBV11-2	TRBJ1-1	TRBD1	TGTGCCAGCAGCTCTACCGGGACAGTTGAAGCTTTCTTT	CASSSTGTVEAFF
few	TRBV6-1	TRBJ2-7	.	TGTGCCAGCAGTGAAAGTAGGGAATCTTACCGGGGGGAGCAGTACTTC	CASSESRESYRGEQYF
.	TRBV20-1	TRBJ1-2	.	TGCAGTGCTCCTATGAACTATGGCTACACCTTC	CSAPMNYGYTF
.	TRBV6-5	TRBJ2-2	.	TGTGCCAGCACCGACCTAGGCACCGGGGAGCTGTTTTTT	CASTDLGTGELFF
.	TRBV4-1	TRBJ1-5	.	TGCGCCAGCAGCCAAGAGGTAAGGGGTCAGCCCCAGCATTTT	CASSQEVRGQPQHF
once	TRBV4-2	TRBJ2-2	.	TGTGCCAGCAGAAAACCGGAGACAGGGAACACCGGGGAGCTGTTTTTT	CASRKPETGNTGELFF
many	TRBV2	TRBJ1-2	TRBD1	TGTGCCAGCAGGACAGGGGAAGACTATGGCTACACCTTC	CASRTGEDYGYTF
.	TRBV4-2	TRBJ1-1	.	TGTGCCAGCAGCCTCTTAGGGCCAACCTACACTGAAGCTTTCTTT	CASSLLGPTYTEAFF
.	TRBV6-5	TRBJ2-2	.	TGTGCCAGCCGGAGTTTGGGCCTGGGCGGGGAGCTGTTTTTT	CASRSLGLGGELFF
many	TRBV19	TRBJ1-5	TRBD1	TGTGCCAGTAGTACCCGACAGGGGGCGCGTAGGAATCAGCCCCAGCATTTT	CASSTRQGARRNQPQHF
.	TRBV9	TRBJ2-7	TRBD2	TGTGCCAGCAGCCCACGGCCCCCAGCGGGGGCCTACGAGCAGTACTTC	CASSPRPPAGAYEQYF
.	TRBV7-2	TRBJ2-3	TRBD2	TGTGCCAGCAGCCAGGGGACTAGCGGGATTCGGACGCAGTATTTT	CASSQGTSGIRTQYF
.	TRBV7-2	TRBJ2-1	TRBD2	TGTGCCAGCAGCCTCACCGTAGCGGGAAGGGGGTACAATGAGCAGTTCTTC	CASSLTVAGRGYNEQFF
.	TRBV5-1	TRBJ2-5	.	TGCGCCAGCAGCTTGGAGGGGAGCCAAGAGACCCAGTACTTC	CASSLEGSQETQYF
.	TRBV20-1	TRBJ1-1	.	TGCAGTGTCGGGAGGGTGGATCTGGCTTTCTTT	CSVGRVDLAFF
.	TRBV6-5	TRBJ2-7	.	TGTGCCAGCAGTTACAAGGCAACCTACGAGCAGTACTTC	CASSYKATYEQYF
many	TRBV21-1	TRBJ2-7	.	TGTGCCAGCACCTCCCGGGGGGACAGGGGGATCGTACCGTCCTACGAGCAGTACTTC	CASTSRGDRGIVPSYEQYF
.	TRBV19	TRBJ2-7	TRBD1	TGTGCCAGTAGAAGGGGGCGTACCACTACCTACGAGCAGTACTTC	CASRRGRTTTYEQYF
.	TRBV29-1	TRBJ2-3	.	TGCAGCGTTGATCACCCGGGGGGCACAGATACGCAGTATTTT	CSVDHPGGTDTQYF
.	TRBV2	TRBJ2-1	.	TGTGCCAGCAGTGCAAATGAGCAGTTCTTC	CASSANEQFF
.	TRBV10-1	TRBJ2-3	TRBD2	TGCGCCAGCAGTGAGTCAAACGGGGGGACAACTAGCGGCTTT	CASSESNGGTTSGF